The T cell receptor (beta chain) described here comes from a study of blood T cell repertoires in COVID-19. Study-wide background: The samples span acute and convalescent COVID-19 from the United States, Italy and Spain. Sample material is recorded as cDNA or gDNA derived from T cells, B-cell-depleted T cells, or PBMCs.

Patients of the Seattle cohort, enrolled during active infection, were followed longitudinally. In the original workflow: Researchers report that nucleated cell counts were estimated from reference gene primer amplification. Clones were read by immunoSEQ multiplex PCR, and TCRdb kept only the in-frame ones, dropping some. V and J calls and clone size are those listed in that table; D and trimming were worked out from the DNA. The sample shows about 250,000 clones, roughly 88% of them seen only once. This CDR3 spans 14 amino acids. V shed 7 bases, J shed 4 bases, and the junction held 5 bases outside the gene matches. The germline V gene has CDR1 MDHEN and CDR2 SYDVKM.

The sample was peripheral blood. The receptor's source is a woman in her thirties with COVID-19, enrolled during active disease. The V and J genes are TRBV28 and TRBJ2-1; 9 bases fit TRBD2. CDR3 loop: CASKGAGGYNEQFF. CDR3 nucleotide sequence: TGTGCCAGCAAGGGAGCGGGGGGTTACAATGAGCAGTTCTTC.